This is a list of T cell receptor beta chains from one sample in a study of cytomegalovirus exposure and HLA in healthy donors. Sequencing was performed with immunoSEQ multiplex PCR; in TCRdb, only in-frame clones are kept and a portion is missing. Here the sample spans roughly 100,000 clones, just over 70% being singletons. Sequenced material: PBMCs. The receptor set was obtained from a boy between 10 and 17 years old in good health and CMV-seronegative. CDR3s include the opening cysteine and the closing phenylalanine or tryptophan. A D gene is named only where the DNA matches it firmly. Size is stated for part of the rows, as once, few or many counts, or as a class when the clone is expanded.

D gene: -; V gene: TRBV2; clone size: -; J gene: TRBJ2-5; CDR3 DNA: TGTGCCAGCAGTAAATGGACTGACCAAGAGACCCAGTACTTC; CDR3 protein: CASSKWTDQETQYF
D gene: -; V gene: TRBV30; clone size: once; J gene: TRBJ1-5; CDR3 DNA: TGTGCCCGACCCCCTTTACTCCATTGGCAAAGACAGAGCAATCAGCCCCAGCATTTT; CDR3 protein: CARPPLLHWQRQSNQPQHF
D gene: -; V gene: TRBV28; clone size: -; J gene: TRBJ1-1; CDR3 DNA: TGTGCCAGCAGTTTAACAGGCCTTGAAGCTTTCTTT; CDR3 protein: CASSLTGLEAFF
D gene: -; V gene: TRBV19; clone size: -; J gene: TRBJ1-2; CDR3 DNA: TGTGCCAGTATGACTAAAACCTATGGCTACACCTTC; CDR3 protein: CASMTKTYGYTF
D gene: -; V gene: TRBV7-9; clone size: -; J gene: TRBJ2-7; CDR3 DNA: TGTGCCAGCAGCCTCCTGGGCAGTCTATACGAGCAGTACTTC; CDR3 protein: CASSLLGSLYEQYF
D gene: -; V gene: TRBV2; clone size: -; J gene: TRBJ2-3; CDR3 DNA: TGTGCCAGCAAAACTAGCACAGATACGCAGTATTTT; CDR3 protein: CASKTSTDTQYF
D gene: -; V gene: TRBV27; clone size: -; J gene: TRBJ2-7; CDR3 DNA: TGTGCCAGCAGTTTGGCAGGGGGGCGGGAGCAGTACTTC; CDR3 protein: CASSLAGGREQYF
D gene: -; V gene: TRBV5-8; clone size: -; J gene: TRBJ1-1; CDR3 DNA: TGTGCCAGCAGCTTGGACTCGGAGCGAGCTTTCTTT; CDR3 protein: CASSLDSERAFF
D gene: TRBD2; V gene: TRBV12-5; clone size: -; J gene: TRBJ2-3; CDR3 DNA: TGTGCTAGTGGTTTGCCTTGGGAGGGGGGGACTAGCGGGAGGGTCTCAGATACGCAGTATTTT; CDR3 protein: CASGLPWEGGTSGRVSDTQYF
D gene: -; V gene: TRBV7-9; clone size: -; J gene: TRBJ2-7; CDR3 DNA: TGTGCCAGCAGCTCAACATCGTCCTACGAGCAGTACTTC; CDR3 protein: CASSSTSSYEQYF
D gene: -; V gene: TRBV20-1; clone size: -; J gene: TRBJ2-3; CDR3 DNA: TGCAGTGCTCGTTTCACAGATACGCAGTATTTT; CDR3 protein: CSARFTDTQYF
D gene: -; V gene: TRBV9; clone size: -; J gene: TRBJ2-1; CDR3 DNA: TGTGCCAGCAGCGCCCCGGGAAAATACAATGAGCAGTTCTTC; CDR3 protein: CASSAPGKYNEQFF
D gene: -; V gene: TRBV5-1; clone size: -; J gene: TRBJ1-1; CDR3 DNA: TGCGCCAGCAGCTTTTTTGGCTTTGCGAACACTGAAGCTTTCTTT; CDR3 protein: CASSFFGFANTEAFF
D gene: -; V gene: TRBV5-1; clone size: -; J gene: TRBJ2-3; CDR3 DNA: TGCGCCAGCAGCTTGGTCGGACAGTCCACAGATACGCAGTATTTT; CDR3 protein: CASSLVGQSTDTQYF
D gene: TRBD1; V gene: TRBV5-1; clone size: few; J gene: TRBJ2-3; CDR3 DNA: TGCGCCAGCAGCTCGGACAGGGGCACAGATACGCAGTATTTT; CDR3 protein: CASSSDRGTDTQYF
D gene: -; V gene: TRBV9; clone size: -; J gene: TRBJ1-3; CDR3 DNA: TGTGCCAGCAGCGTAGAATGGACTATCGGAAACACCATATATTTT; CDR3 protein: CASSVEWTIGNTIYF
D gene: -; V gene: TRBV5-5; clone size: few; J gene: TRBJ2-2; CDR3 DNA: TGTGCCAGCAGCTTTTATACCGGGGAGCTGTTTTTT; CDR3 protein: CASSFYTGELFF
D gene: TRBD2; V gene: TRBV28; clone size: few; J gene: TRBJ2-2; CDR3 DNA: TGTGCCAGCAGCTCTAGCGGGAGCGACACCGGGGAGCTGTTTTTT; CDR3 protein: CASSSSGSDTGELFF
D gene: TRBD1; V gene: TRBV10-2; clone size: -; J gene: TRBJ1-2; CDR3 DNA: TGCGCCAGCAGTGTTGGTGCCAGGGGGGCCTATGGCTACACCTTC; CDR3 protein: CASSVGARGAYGYTF